The 15 T cell receptor beta chains listed next were all sequenced from one sample in a study of cytomegalovirus exposure and HLA in healthy donors. Vbeta (60) and Jbeta (13) primers were used in the PCR. The data were produced by immunoSEQ multiplex PCR, yet TCRdb's version contains in-frame clones alone and is incomplete. Its listing shows tens of thousands of clones. The sample consisted of PBMCs. The receptors were sampled from a man aged 35 to 55 in good health and CMV-seropositive.

The CDR3 DNA reads TGTGCCAGCAAAGGAAGCGGGAGCCGCACAGATACGCAGTATTTT. Its protein product is CASKGSGSRTDTQYF. The gene calls are TRBV28 and TRBJ2-3, with 8 bases fitting TRBD2. Germline V CDR1 and CDR2: MDHEN, SYDVKM. The CDR3 is 15 residues long. Losses at the gene ends were 7 bases for V and 1 base for J; bases not matched to a gene: 7. The whole variable domain, filled in from reference TRBV28 and TRBJ2-3, reads DVKVTQSSRYLVKRTGEKVFLECVQDMDHENMFWYRQDPGLGLRLIYFSYDVKMKEKGDIPEGYSVSREKKERFSLILESASTNQTSMYLCASKGSGSRTDTQYFGPGTRLTVL.

V and J are TRBV7-2 and TRBJ1-5, with TRBD1 matching over 11 bases. The length of the CDR3 is 19 residues. From germline, CDR1 is SGHTA and CDR2 FQGNSA. V gave up 1 base and J gave up 4 bases; unmatched junction bases: 12. The CDR3 DNA reads as TGTGCCAGCAGCTTAGGGCCGGGACAGGGGGTTTCAAGGAATCAGCCCCAGCATTTT. Its translation is CASSLGPGQGVSRNQPQHF.

V is TRBV27 and J is TRBJ2-1, with TRBD2 matching 7 bases. This CDR3 comprises 15 residues. J gave up 0 bases and V 8 bases, and 7 bases lay outside the gene matches. Germline-derived CDR1 and CDR2 are MNHEY and SMNVEV (reference sequence). This CDR3 reads CASASLAGSYNEQFF. CDR3 in DNA: TGTGCCAGCGCCTCCTTAGCGGGCTCCTACAATGAGCAGTTCTTC.

CDR3 nucleotide sequence: TGTGCCAGCAGCACCGCCGCCGGCTACGAGCAGTACTTC. Translating gives CASSTAAGYEQYF. The rearrangement links TRBV7-9 to TRBJ2-7; D not resolved. V was pared by 5 bases and J by 3 bases, with 11 bases between. The CDR3 spans 13 residues. The germline gives CDR1 SEHNR, CDR2 FQNEAQ (reference sequence).

This chain uses TRBV7-8 with TRBJ2-1; D unresolved. Deletions cut 5 bases from V and 8 bases from J, with 7 bases between. Looked up from germline, CDR1 is SGHVS and CDR2 is FQNEAQ. This CDR3 has 11 amino acids. The CDR3 DNA is TGTGCCAGCAGCCTTAGCTATGAGCAGTTCTTC. Translated, it gives CASSLSYEQFF.

V gene TRBV19 combines with J gene TRBJ2-2; 10 bases align to TRBD1. The CDR3 is made up of 16 amino acids. The germline V gene has CDR1 LNHDA and CDR2 SQIVND (reference sequence). V lost 6 bases and J lost 7; bases outside the gene matches: 11. In DNA, the CDR3 is TGTGCCAGTAGAGAATTGGGGACAGGGGAGGGCGGGGAGCTGTTTTTT. Its translation is CASRELGTGEGGELFF.

The V and J genes are TRBV14 and TRBJ2-5, with a possible D match to TRBD2 (6 bases). The CDR3 extends over 13 amino acids. V was clipped by 1 base and J by 11 bases, with 14 bases between them. The V gene's germline CDR1 is SGHDN and CDR2 FVKESK. For the CDR3, the DNA is TGTGCCAGCAGCCAAGGCCCGGGTCGGGAGCAGTACTTC. Amino acid sequence: CASSQGPGREQYF.

The gene calls are TRBV6-1 and TRBJ1-1; no clear D gene. Germline V gives CDR1 MNHNS, CDR2 SASEGT. With 6 bases removed from V and 5 bases from J, the gap between germline ends came to 7 bases. The CDR3 length is 11 residues. DNA of the CDR3: TGTGCCAGCAGGGCAATGACTGAAGCTTTCTTT. Translated, it gives CASRAMTEAFF.

The chain couples TRBV7-6 to TRBJ1-2, with 9 bases aligning to TRBD1. J was trimmed by 5 bases and V by 5 bases; bases with no gene match: 6. Germline V gene lookup returns CDR1 SGHVS and CDR2 FNYEAQ. This CDR3 is built from 14 residues. The CDR3 DNA follows: TGTGCCAGCAGCGCGGGACAGGGAGGATATGGCTACACCTTC. Its translation: CASSAGQGGYGYTF.

The chain couples TRBV7-2 to TRBJ2-7, with 12 bases lining up with TRBD2. The CDR3 has 14 amino acids. Trimming cost V 5 bases and J 4 bases; bases outside gene matches: 3. Germline CDR1 SGHTA, CDR2 FQGNSA. CDR3 region: CASSRGTSGYEQYF. The CDR3 DNA sequence: TGTGCCAGCAGCCGGGGGACTAGCGGGTACGAGCAGTACTTC.

The chain links TRBV7-6 to TRBJ2-7; tentatively, D is TRBD2 (6 bases). The CDR3 extends over 15 amino acids. Trimming removed 2 bases from V and 0 bases from J, with 11 bases in between. Germline CDR1 and CDR2: SGHVS and FNYEAQ. The CDR3: CASSLSSVSSYEQYF. DNA for the CDR3: TGTGCCAGCAGCTTATCTAGCGTGAGCTCCTACGAGCAGTACTTC. Drawing the rest from reference TRBV7-6 and TRBJ2-7, the complete variable domain is GAGVSQSPRYKVTKRGQDVALRCDPISGHVSLYWYRQALGQGPEFLTYFNYEAQQDKSGLPNDRFSAERPEGSISTLTIQRTEQRDSAMYRCASSLSSVSSYEQYFGPGTRLTVT.

The chain carries TRBV28 and TRBJ2-7; 9 positions match TRBD2. This CDR3 has 14 residues. CDR1 is MDHEN and CDR2 is SYDVKM in the germline V gene. Germline trimming cut 7 bases from V and 6 bases from J; bases unmatched to any gene: 10. The DNA of the CDR3 is TGTGCCAGCACCCCCACTAGCGGGCTCGGCGAGCAGTACTTC. The encoded protein is CASTPTSGLGEQYF.

The chain uses TRBV7-6 and TRBJ2-3; TRBD1 matches 9 bases. The CDR3 runs 16 residues. J lost 4 bases, V lost 5 bases, and 10 bases had no gene match. The germline V gene has CDR1 SGHVS and CDR2 FNYEAQ. The DNA for the CDR3 is TGTGCCAGCAGCCCAAGGGACAGGGCTATCTCAGATACGCAGTATTTT. This encodes CASSPRDRAISDTQYF.

The rearrangement joins TRBV11-2 to TRBJ2-5, with 9 bases aligning to TRBD2. The CDR3 is 15 amino acids. The germline V gene has CDR1 SGHAT and CDR2 FQNNGV. V was pared by 6 bases and J by 2 bases, with 7 bases of the junction left unmatched. In nucleotides, the CDR3 is TGTGCCAGCAGGGGGTTGACTAGCGGACAAGAGACCCAGTACTTC. Amino acids: CASRGLTSGQETQYF.

The chain has TRBV10-1 and TRBJ2-2; D call uncertain. V shed 8 bases and J shed 2 bases, with 6 bases lying between them. The CDR3 loop spans 12 amino acids. Germline V gene sequence: CDR1 WNHNN, CDR2 SYGVQD (reference sequence). The CDR3 loop is CASGSNTGELFF. In DNA, the CDR3 is TGCGCCAGCGGCTCCAACACCGGGGAGCTGTTTTTT.